This TCR beta chain derives from a study of shared clonotypes between healthy human individuals. Overall study findings and caveats: Richness estimates generally favored naive over memory subsets.

On this clone: Its cognate antigen is unknown.

This CDR3 contains 15 residues. Germline V gene sequence: CDR1 LNHDA, CDR2 SQIVND (reference sequence). The J segment lost 2 bases and the V segment lost 3 bases, leaving 6 bases of the junction unmatched. Naive CD8 isolation took CD45RO-negative cells positively selected for CCR7 and excluded terminally differentiated effector memory CD45RA+ cells. The material for each subset, its genomic DNA, was split evenly across several immunoSEQ plates. Original analysis: ImmunoSEQ junction-only sequences lacked quality scores, so their filtering differed. Assay: immunoSEQ multiplex PCR; the TCRdb copy retains only in-frame clones and omits some. The V and J calls and clone size are taken from that table; D and trimming were inferred from the DNA. The sample yields about 2.1 million clones, 90% to 95% seen once.

Material for sequencing was naive CD8+ T cells from PBMCs. The chain joins TRBV19 to TRBJ2-7, with 8 nucleotides matching TRBD1. The TCR comes from a man younger than 30 in good health. Some clones in this sample may be carry-over from other donors' samples. DNA of the CDR3: TGTGCCAGTAGTATCGGTATGACAGGGGCCTACGAGCAGTACTTC. It codes for CASSIGMTGAYEQYF.